The 22 T cell receptor beta chains below were found in one sample sequenced in a study of blood T cell repertoires in COVID-19. Some clones are missing from TCRdb's copy, which holds only in-frame ones; the method was immunoSEQ multiplex PCR. The sample holds roughly 220,000 clones; about 87% are singletons and the top ten take under 3%. The material sequenced was PBMCs or T cells enriched from blood (not recorded which). The receptors derive from a woman in her 30s who had recovered from COVID-19.

Here the CDR3 reads CASSLKRGGTGEAFF. Here the CDR3 DNA reads TGCGCCAGCAGCTTGAAAAGAGGGGGCACGGGTGAAGCTTTCTTT. This chain links TRBV5-1 with TRBJ1-1, with 7 bases fitting TRBD1. This CDR3 spans 15 amino acids. The J segment lost 7 bases and the V segment lost 1 base, leaving 10 bases of the junction unmatched. Per germline, CDR1 SGHRS and CDR2 YFSETQ.

This rearrangement joins TRBV7-2 to TRBJ1-3; TRBD1 aligns across 11 bases. Germline values: CDR1 SGHTA, CDR2 FQGNSA. Trimming removed 4 bases from V and 2 bases from J; junction bases left unmatched: 7. This CDR3 is 17 amino acids long. In nucleotides, the CDR3 is TGTGCCAGCAGCTCGAAAGGGACAGGGGGACCTGGAAACACCATATATTTT. Translating gives CASSSKGTGGPGNTIYF.

The rearrangement links TRBV5-3 to TRBJ1-5; D might be TRBD1 (6 bases). Being an ORF, TRBV5-3 has a function that is uncertain. This CDR3 comprises 16 residues. V gave up 4 bases and J gave up 6 bases, with 20 bases separating them. DNA for the CDR3: TGTGCCAGAAGCCCGGCAGCAGGGGCCCCTGGTCAGCCCCAGCATTTT. Amino acids: CARSPAAGAPGQPQHF.

The V gene is TRBV5-1, the J gene TRBJ2-3; 8 nucleotides align to TRBD2. Germline V lookup: CDR1 SGHRS, CDR2 YFSETQ. This CDR3 is built from 14 residues. The V segment lost 4 bases and the J segment 8 bases; nucleotides outside the gene matches: 9. This CDR3 is CASSASGGGGTQYF. In DNA form, the CDR3 reads TGCGCCAGCAGCGCGAGCGGGGGTGGGGGTACGCAGTATTTT.

V gene TRBV6-5 combines with J gene TRBJ1-2; D is unclear. Between the trimmed V and J ends, which lost 5 bases and 3 bases, there was a span of 10 bases. The CDR3 is 13 residues long. Germline CDR1 MNHEY, CDR2 SVGAGI. CDR3 in DNA: TGTGCCAGCAGTAGGACGGAGGACTATGGCTACACCTTC. This codes for CASSRTEDYGYTF.

J is TRBJ1-1 and V is TRBV5-5, with D unresolved. Trimming stripped 4 bases from V and 4 bases from J, with 17 bases between. CDR3 length: 15 residues. In germline, CDR1 is SGHKS, CDR2 YYEKEE (reference sequence). The CDR3 sequence: CASSTRPERGTEAFF. The CDR3 DNA reads as TGTGCCAGCAGCACACGGCCCGAACGGGGCACTGAAGCTTTCTTT.

The chain employs TRBV7-2 and TRBJ2-1; 9 bases are a match to TRBD1. Germline V CDR1 and CDR2: SGHTA, FQGNSA. J gave up 7 bases and V 4 bases, and 11 bases lay outside the gene matches. The CDR3 is made up of 16 amino acids. The CDR3 DNA sequence: TGTGCCAGCAGCTACCGCGGGACAGGGTTGAGGAATGAGCAGTTCTTC. Residues: CASSYRGTGLRNEQFF.

V and J are TRBV11-3 and TRBJ2-3; 9 nucleotides align to TRBD2. The CDR3 totals 17 residues. Germline V gene lookup returns CDR1 SGHNT and CDR2 YENEEA. The V and J ends lost 0 bases and 4 bases, in that order; junction bases with no gene match: 8. As DNA, the CDR3 is TGTGCCAGCAGCTTAGATCTTAGCGGGGGTTGGGCAGATACGCAGTATTTT. It translates to CASSLDLSGGWADTQYF. The full variable domain, in which reference TRBV11-3 and TRBJ2-3 provide the parts outside the CDR3, is EAGVVQSPRYKIIEKKQPVAFWCNPISGHNTLYWYLQNLGQGPELLIRYENEEAVDDSQLPKDRFSAERLKGVDSTLKIQPAELGDSAVYLCASSLDLSGGWADTQYFGPGTRLTVL.

The J gene is TRBJ1-4, the V gene TRBV5-1; D call uncertain. CDR1 and CDR2 from the germline V gene are SGHRS and YFSETQ. V was shortened by 4 bases and J by 5 bases, with 6 bases between the two germline ends. The CDR3 totals 12 residues. The CDR3 loop reads CASSAENEKLFF. In nucleotides, the CDR3 is TGCGCCAGCAGCGCGGAGAATGAAAAACTGTTTTTT.

This clone has just one count. The rearrangement links TRBV9 to TRBJ2-1, with TRBD1 as a possible D gene (6 bases). In germline, CDR1 is SGDLS, CDR2 YYNGEE. The germline V and J ends were trimmed by 3 bases and 8 bases, with 21 bases remaining between them. The CDR3 is 16 amino acids. In DNA form, the CDR3 reads TGTGCCAGCAGCGACCTACAGGGAACCTCTCAGGATGAGCAGTTCTTC. Its protein is CASSDLQGTSQDEQFF.

The V call is TRBV27, the J call TRBJ1-1, with no clear D. CDR1 is MNHEY and CDR2 is SMNVEV in the germline V gene (reference sequence). The CDR3 totals 14 residues. Trimming took 4 bases from V and 1 from J, leaving 10 bases between them. The CDR3 spells CASSSYVRNTEAFF. As DNA, the CDR3 is TGTGCCAGCAGTTCTTATGTGCGGAACACTGAAGCTTTCTTT.

The chain carries TRBV3-1 (or the pseudogene TRBV3-2) and TRBJ2-1, with 11 bases fitting TRBD2. CDR3 length equals 21 residues. CDR1 and CDR2 (germline): LGHDT, YNNKEL (reference sequence). The trim removed 1 base at V and 6 bases at J, leaving 20 bases unmatched. CDR3 residues: CASSQGVLAGDKRVRFNEQFF. The CDR3 nucleotides are TGTGCCAGCAGCCAAGGGGTACTAGCGGGGGATAAAAGGGTACGGTTCAATGAGCAGTTCTTC.

The CDR3 DNA reads TGCGCCAGCAGCGGCCCGACTAAACCCTACAATGAGCAGTTCTTC. This gives the protein CASSGPTKPYNEQFF. The chain uses TRBV4-3 and TRBJ2-1; possible D gene TRBD2, 5 bases. Trimming stripped 5 bases from V and 2 bases from J, with 13 bases between. Per germline, CDR1 LGHNA and CDR2 YSLEER. This CDR3 spans 15 amino acids.

J is TRBJ1-6 and V is TRBV19; 8 bases are a match to TRBD1. The germline CDR1 and CDR2 sequences are LNHDA and SQIVND (reference sequence). The ends lost 5 bases at V and 9 bases at J; junction bases unmatched: 9. The CDR3 is 15 amino acids. The chain's CDR3 is CASSRLDQGASPLHF. CDR3 nucleotide sequence: TGTGCCAGTAGTCGATTAGACCAGGGGGCTTCACCCCTCCACTTT. The whole variable domain, remainder taken from reference TRBV19 and TRBJ1-6, is DGGITQSPKYLFRKEGQNVTLSCEQNLNHDAMYWYRQDPGQGLRLIYYSQIVNDFQKGDIAEGYSVSREKKESFPLTVTSAQKNPTAFYLCASSRLDQGASPLHFGNGTRLTVT.

This clone appeared a single time. The chain carries TRBV7-9 and TRBJ2-7, with 12 bases identical to TRBD1. This CDR3 spans 15 amino acids. V shed 2 bases, J shed 4 bases, and the junction held 3 bases outside the gene matches. Germline V gene lookup returns CDR1 SEHNR and CDR2 FQNEAQ (reference sequence). Written as DNA, the CDR3 is TGTGCCAGCAGCTTATCGGGACAGGGGGCTTACGAGCAGTACTTC. Translated, it gives CASSLSGQGAYEQYF. The full variable domain, with the rest looked up from reference TRBV7-9 and TRBJ2-7, is DTGVSQNPRHKITKRGQNVTFRCDPISEHNRLYWYRQTLGQGPEFLTYFQNEAQLEKSRLLSDRFSAERPKGSFSTLEIQRTEQGDSAMYLCASSLSGQGAYEQYFGPGTRLTVT.

The rearrangement joins TRBV6-5 to TRBJ2-3, with 9 bases aligning to TRBD2. This CDR3 contains 15 residues. Germline CDR1 and CDR2: MNHEY and SVGAGI. V lost 2 bases, J lost 3 bases, and 3 bases stayed unmatched. The CDR3 region has the DNA TGTGCCAGCAGTTACAATAGCGGGGGTACAGATACGCAGTATTTT. Translating it yields CASSYNSGGTDTQYF.

The chain carries TRBV7-6 and TRBJ2-2; 15 bases are a match to TRBD2. The CDR3 extends over 18 amino acids. Germline values: CDR1 SGHVS, CDR2 FNYEAQ. Losses at the gene ends were 5 bases for V and 3 bases for J; bases not matched to a gene: 7. CDR3 in amino acids: CASSPGLAGGLDTGELFF. CDR3 bases: TGTGCCAGCAGCCCCGGACTAGCGGGGGGGTTGGACACCGGGGAGCTGTTTTTT.

A remark on this clone: The DNA is left out, because the CDR3 cannot be placed on it with certainty; the CDR3 is given as TCRdb lists it. The chain recombines TRBV6-5 with TRBJ1-3. The V gene's germline CDR1 is MNHEY and CDR2 SVGAGI. The CDR3 is 15 residues long, ends included. CDR3 sequence: CASSSSGAPGNTIYF.

The chain uses TRBV9 and TRBJ2-7, with 9 bases fitting TRBD2. CDR3 length: 16 amino acids. V lost 4 bases, J lost 4 bases, and 12 bases stayed unmatched. Germline V gene data show CDR1 as SGDLS and CDR2 as YYNGEE. The DNA of the CDR3 is TGTGCCAGCAGCCCCCGGGGTAGCGGGGGATTTTACGAGCAGTACTTC. It encodes CASSPRGSGGFYEQYF.

V gene TRBV19 combines with J gene TRBJ1-1; D perhaps matches TRBD1 (5 bases). V lost 5 bases and J lost 1, with 17 bases in between. The CDR3 loop spans 16 amino acids. The germline V gene has CDR1 LNHDA and CDR2 SQIVND (reference sequence). CDR3 DNA sequence: TGTGCCAGTAGTCTGGGGGGATCCCTTTCGAACACTGAAGCTTTCTTT. Translating it yields CASSLGGSLSNTEAFF. Full variable domain (outside the CDR3, taken from reference TRBV19 and TRBJ1-1): DGGITQSPKYLFRKEGQNVTLSCEQNLNHDAMYWYRQDPGQGLRLIYYSQIVNDFQKGDIAEGYSVSREKKESFPLTVTSAQKNPTAFYLCASSLGGSLSNTEAFFGQGTRLTVV.

The chain uses TRBV6-2 or TRBV6-3 and TRBJ2-3, with 7 bases fitting TRBD2. The V gene's germline CDR1 is MNHEY and CDR2 SVGEGT. The V and J ends lost 2 bases and 2 bases, in that order; junction bases with no gene match: 7. The CDR3 is 16 amino acids. Here the CDR3 DNA reads TGTGCCAGCAGTTACCTGACTAGCTCGGCCACAGATACGCAGTATTTT. Protein sequence: CASSYLTSSATDTQYF.

V and J are TRBV19 and TRBJ1-5; D is possibly TRBD1 (6 bases). With 8 bases removed from V and 7 bases from J, the gap between germline ends came to 12 bases. The CDR3 is made up of 12 amino acids. CDR1 LNHDA and CDR2 SQIVND come from the germline V gene (reference sequence). CDR3 bases: TGTGCCAGTGAACAGGGCGGGCAGCCCCAGCATTTT. As protein: CASEQGGQPQHF. The full variable domain, with the rest looked up from reference TRBV19 and TRBJ1-5, is DGGITQSPKYLFRKEGQNVTLSCEQNLNHDAMYWYRQDPGQGLRLIYYSQIVNDFQKGDIAEGYSVSREKKESFPLTVTSAQKNPTAFYLCASEQGGQPQHFGDGTRLSIL.